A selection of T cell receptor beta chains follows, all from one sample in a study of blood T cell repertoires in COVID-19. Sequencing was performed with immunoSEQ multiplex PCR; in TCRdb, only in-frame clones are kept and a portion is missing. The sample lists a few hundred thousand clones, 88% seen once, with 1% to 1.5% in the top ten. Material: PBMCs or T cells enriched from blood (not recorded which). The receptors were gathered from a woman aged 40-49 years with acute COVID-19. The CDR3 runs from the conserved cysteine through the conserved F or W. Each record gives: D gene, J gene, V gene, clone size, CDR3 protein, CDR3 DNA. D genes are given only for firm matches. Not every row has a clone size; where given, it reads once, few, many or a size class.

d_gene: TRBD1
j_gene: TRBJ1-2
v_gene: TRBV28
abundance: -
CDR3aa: CASSYDRGFGYTF
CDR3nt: TGTGCCAGCAGTTACGACAGGGGGTTTGGCTACACCTTC

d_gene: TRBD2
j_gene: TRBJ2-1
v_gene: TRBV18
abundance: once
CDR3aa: CASSPVMAGGHWNEQFF
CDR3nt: TGTGCCAGCTCACCCGTGATGGCGGGAGGGCACTGGAATGAGCAGTTCTTC

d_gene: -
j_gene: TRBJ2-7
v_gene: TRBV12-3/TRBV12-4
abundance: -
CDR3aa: CASSTAYEQYF
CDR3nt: TGTGCCAGCAGTACTGCCTACGAGCAGTACTTC

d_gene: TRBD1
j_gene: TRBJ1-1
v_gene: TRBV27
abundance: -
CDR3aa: CASSFGQGGTEAFF
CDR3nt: TGTGCCAGCAGTTTTGGGCAGGGGGGCACTGAAGCTTTCTTT

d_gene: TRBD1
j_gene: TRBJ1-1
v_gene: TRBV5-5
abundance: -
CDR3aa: CASRRDRVPTEAFF
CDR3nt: TGTGCCAGCAGAAGGGACAGGGTTCCCACTGAAGCTTTCTTT

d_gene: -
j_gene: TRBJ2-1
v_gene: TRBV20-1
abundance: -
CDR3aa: CSASVAGQQFF
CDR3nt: TGCAGTGCTAGTGTGGCGGGCCAGCAGTTCTTC

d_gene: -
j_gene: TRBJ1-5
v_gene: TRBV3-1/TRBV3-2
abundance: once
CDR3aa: CASSQALDQPQHF
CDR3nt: TGTGCCAGCAGCCAAGCCCTAGATCAGCCCCAGCATTTT

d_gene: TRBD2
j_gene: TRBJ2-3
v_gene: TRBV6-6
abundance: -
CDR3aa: CASSLTRLAGTDTQYF
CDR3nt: TGTGCCAGCAGTCTTACTCGACTAGCGGGCACAGATACGCAGTATTTT

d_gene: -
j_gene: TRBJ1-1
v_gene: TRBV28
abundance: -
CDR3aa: CASSFPGAEAFF
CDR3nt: TGTGCCAGCAGTTTCCCAGGGGCTGAAGCTTTCTTT

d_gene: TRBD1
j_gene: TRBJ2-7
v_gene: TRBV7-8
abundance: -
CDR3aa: CASSLGDRAHEQYF
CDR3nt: TGTGCCAGCAGCTTAGGGGACAGGGCCCACGAGCAGTACTTC

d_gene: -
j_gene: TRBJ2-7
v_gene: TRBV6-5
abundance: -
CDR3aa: CASSYLGRGREQYF
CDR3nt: TGTGCCAGCAGTTACCTCGGCAGGGGACGAGAGCAGTACTTC

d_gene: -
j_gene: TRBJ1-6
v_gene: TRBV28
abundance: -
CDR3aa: CASRGSVDPLHF
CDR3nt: TGTGCCAGCAGGGGGAGCGTGGACCCCCTCCACTTT

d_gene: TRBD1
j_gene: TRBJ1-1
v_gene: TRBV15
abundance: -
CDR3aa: CATSRTGTSGAFF
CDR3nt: TGTGCCACCAGCAGGACAGGGACAAGTGGAGCTTTCTTT

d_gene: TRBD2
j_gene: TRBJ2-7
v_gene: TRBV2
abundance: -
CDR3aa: CASSESSGSSYEQYF
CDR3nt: TGTGCCAGCAGTGAGTCTAGCGGGAGTTCTTACGAGCAGTACTTC